This T cell receptor beta chain was captured in a study of cytomegalovirus exposure and HLA in healthy donors. About the research overall: Falling in the Caucasian-associated ancestry cluster were 80% to 85% of 398 genotyped donors.

Only a few counts were recorded for this clone. The antigen is unknown. V dropped 5 bases and J dropped 0 bases, with 20 bases sitting between them. CDR1 is SEHNR and CDR2 is FQNEAQ in the germline V gene (reference sequence). The CDR3 runs to 17 residues. The PCR contained 60 Vbeta and 13 Jbeta primers. Original processing methods: Roughly 11 million shared chains were among about 80 million unique TCR beta chains counted in a later analysis. Method: immunoSEQ multiplex PCR; TCRdb's copy keeps in-frame clones and lacks some. V and J calls and clone size are as listed in that table; D and trimming were resolved from the DNA. The table records 110,000 to 150,000 clones, about 72% of them present only once. Study findings and constraints: It was reported that the classifier diagnosed cytomegalovirus status with high specificity and sensitivity in both the original and validation cohorts. The authors later linked a missense DCLRE1C variant to TCR beta V- and J-gene trimming.

The TCR originated in a man in his 60s in good health and CMV-seronegative. The V gene is TRBV7-9, the J gene TRBJ2-7; TRBD1 might be the D (6 bases). The material sequenced was PBMCs. The CDR3 is CASSAYSGTDSSYEQYF. The CDR3 DNA reads as TGTGCCAGCAGCGCGTATTCGGGGACGGACAGCTCCTACGAGCAGTACTTC.